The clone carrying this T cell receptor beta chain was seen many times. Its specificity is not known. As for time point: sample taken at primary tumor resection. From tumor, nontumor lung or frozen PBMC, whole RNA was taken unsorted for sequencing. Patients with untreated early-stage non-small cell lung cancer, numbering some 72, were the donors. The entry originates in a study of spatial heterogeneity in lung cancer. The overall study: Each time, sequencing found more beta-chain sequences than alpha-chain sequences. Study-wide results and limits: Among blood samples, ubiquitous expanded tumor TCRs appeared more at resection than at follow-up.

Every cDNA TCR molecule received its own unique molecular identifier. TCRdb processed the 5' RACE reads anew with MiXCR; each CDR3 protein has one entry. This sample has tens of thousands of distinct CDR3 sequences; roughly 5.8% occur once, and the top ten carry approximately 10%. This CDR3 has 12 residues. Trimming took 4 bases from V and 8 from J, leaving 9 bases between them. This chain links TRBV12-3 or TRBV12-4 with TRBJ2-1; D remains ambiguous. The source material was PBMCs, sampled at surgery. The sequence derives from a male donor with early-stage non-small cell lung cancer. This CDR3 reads CASSYSTYEQFF. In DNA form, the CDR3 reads TGTGCCAGCAGTTATAGTACGTATGAGCAGTTCTTC.